These T cell receptor beta chains were read from a single sample in a study of vaccination effects on CD4 cells after COVID-19. TCRdb keeps only in-frame clones here, not all; method: immunoSEQ multiplex PCR. The data hold 66,000 or so clones, with 70% to 85% observed a single time. For these receptors, no antigen is known. The sequences come from CD4+ T cells from PBMCs cultured without peptide, collected after COVID-19 vaccination. All receptors derive from a human donor who received a COVID-19 vaccine. The CDR3 runs from the conserved cysteine through the conserved F or W. A D gene is named only where the DNA matches it firmly. Size tells how often a clone was seen (once, few, many) or the class of an expanded clone, and some rows leave it out.

j_call v_call d_call clone_size cdr3_aa cdr3_nt
TRBJ1-2 TRBV2 TRBD1 . CASRAGQGVKYGYTF TGTGCCAGCAGAGCGGGACAGGGGGTAAAATATGGCTACACCTTC
TRBJ1-5 TRBV5-1 . . CASSLEGLGQPQHF TGCGCCAGCAGCTTGGAGGGGCTGGGACAGCCCCAGCATTTT
TRBJ2-5 TRBV24-1 TRBD1 . CATSDSSTGFDETQYF TGTGCCACCAGTGACTCCTCGACAGGGTTTGACGAGACCCAGTACTTC
TRBJ1-3 TRBV2 . . CASNINTIYF TGTGCCAGCAACATCAACACCATATATTTT
TRBJ2-2 TRBV5-1 . . CASSLPEGLTHQELFF TGCGCCAGCAGCTTGCCCGAGGGATTAACTCACCAGGAGCTGTTTTTT
TRBJ2-5 TRBV5-1 TRBD1 . CASSAGTGPQETQYF TGCGCCAGCAGCGCCGGGACAGGACCCCAAGAGACCCAGTACTTC
TRBJ2-3 TRBV9 TRBD2 . CASSGSGGSTDTQYF TGTGCCAGCAGCGGATCGGGAGGCAGCACAGATACGCAGTATTTT
TRBJ2-5 TRBV7-3 . . CASSLPGLQETQYF TGTGCCAGCAGCTTACCAGGGCTTCAAGAGACCCAGTACTTC
TRBJ1-2 TRBV19 . . CASSSPLGGFPNYGYTF TGTGCCAGTAGTTCCCCCCTGGGGGGCTTTCCTAACTATGGCTACACCTTC
TRBJ1-3 TRBV14 . . CASSQGTSGNTIYF TGTGCCAGCAGCCAGGGGACCTCTGGAAACACCATATATTTT
TRBJ1-3 TRBV7-9 . . CASSPNLGDTIYF TGTGCCAGCAGCCCCAACCTGGGAGACACCATATATTTT
TRBJ1-5 TRBV9 . . CASSTLPQQPQHF TGTGCCAGCAGCACACTCCCCCAACAGCCCCAGCATTTT
TRBJ2-5 TRBV6-5 . . CASSLQGPQETQYF TGTGCCAGCAGCTTACAGGGACCCCAAGAGACCCAGTACTTC
TRBJ1-4 TRBV30 TRBD1 . CAWSPKPYRGGEKLFF TGTGCCTGGAGTCCAAAACCCTACAGGGGTGGGGAAAAACTGTTTTTT
TRBJ2-3 TRBV2 . few CASSDPVWGASTDTQYF TGTGCCAGCAGTGACCCCGTGTGGGGCGCTAGCACAGATACGCAGTATTTT
TRBJ2-3 TRBV6-5 . once CASSRTDLTDTQYF TGTGCCAGCAGTCGGACAGATCTCACAGATACGCAGTATTTT
TRBJ1-2 TRBV9 . . CASSPDRGPRTGYTF TGTGCCAGCAGCCCAGACCGGGGGCCAAGGACGGGCTACACCTTC
TRBJ2-1 TRBV14 TRBD1 . CASSQTGAGYNEQFF TGTGCCAGCAGCCAGACAGGGGCAGGGTACAATGAGCAGTTCTTC
TRBJ1-1 TRBV6-5 . . CASLGNTEAFF TGTGCCAGCTTGGGCAACACTGAAGCTTTCTTT
TRBJ2-5 TRBV7-2 TRBD2 . CASSSGTSVRTQYF TGTGCCAGCAGCTCCGGGACTAGCGTGCGGACCCAGTACTTC
TRBJ1-2 TRBV15 . once CATSREAANYGYTF TGTGCCACCAGCAGAGAGGCAGCTAACTATGGCTACACCTTC
TRBJ1-1 TRBV7-8 TRBD1 . CASSLPSGGGTEAFF TGTGCCAGCAGCCTTCCTTCAGGGGGCGGCACTGAAGCTTTCTTT
TRBJ1-2 TRBV10-3 . . CAISASQVYGYTF TGTGCCATCAGCGCAAGCCAGGTTTATGGCTACACCTTC
TRBJ2-3 TRBV7-2 . . CASSFKWGDDTQYF TGTGCCAGCAGCTTTAAGTGGGGGGACGATACGCAGTATTTT
TRBJ2-3 TRBV4-3 . few CASSQDASLTQYF TGCGCCAGCAGCCAAGACGCCAGCCTTACGCAGTATTTT
TRBJ1-1 TRBV3-1/TRBV3-2 . . CASSQDIEAFF TGTGCCAGCAGCCAGGACATTGAAGCTTTCTTT
TRBJ2-2 TRBV25-1 . . CASSPFLNRDGGNGELFF TGTGCCAGCAGTCCCTTTTTAAACAGGGACGGGGGTAACGGGGAGCTGTTTTTT
TRBJ2-5 TRBV14 TRBD1 . CASSRFPGQGTETQYF TGTGCCAGCAGCCGATTTCCGGGACAGGGGACGGAGACCCAGTACTTC
TRBJ2-3 TRBV5-1 TRBD1 . CASSLDRGYSTDTQYF TGCGCCAGCAGCTTAGACAGGGGTTACTCCACAGATACGCAGTATTTT
TRBJ1-5 TRBV11-2 . . CASSRGRNQPQHF TGTGCCAGCAGCCGGGGCCGAAATCAGCCCCAGCATTTT
TRBJ1-5 TRBV19 . . CATTPQGVGNQPQHF TGTGCCACCACACCCCAGGGAGTCGGCAATCAGCCCCAGCATTTT
TRBJ1-1 TRBV6-5 . . CASSNQQGNTEAFF TGTGCCAGCAGTAACCAACAGGGGAACACTGAAGCTTTCTTT
TRBJ1-1 TRBV6-5 TRBD1 . CASSRSGTATEAFF TGTGCCAGCAGCCGCTCTGGGACAGCCACTGAAGCTTTCTTT
TRBJ2-3 TRBV7-3 . . CASSLISQGQDTQYF TGTGCCAGCAGCTTAATAAGCCAGGGGCAAGATACGCAGTATTTT
TRBJ2-1 TRBV4-1 . few CASSPPVVNEQFF TGCGCCAGCAGCCCGCCAGTAGTCAATGAGCAGTTCTTC
TRBJ2-3 TRBV6-5 . . CASTQGILDTQYF TGTGCCAGCACCCAGGGAATTCTAGATACGCAGTATTTT
TRBJ2-1 TRBV24-1 TRBD1 . CATSDLGTGGTNEQFF TGTGCCACCAGTGATTTAGGGACAGGGGGAACAAATGAGCAGTTCTTC
TRBJ2-5 TRBV5-1 . . CASSSGGGETQYF TGCGCCAGCAGCTCCGGGGGTGGGGAGACCCAGTACTTC
TRBJ2-5 TRBV5-1 . . CASSFYGKNVQETQYF TGCGCCAGCAGCTTTTACGGCAAGAACGTACAAGAGACCCAGTACTTC
TRBJ1-5 TRBV6-5 . . CASIWGDEDQPQHF TGTGCCAGCATCTGGGGGGATGAGGATCAGCCCCAGCATTTT
TRBJ1-2 TRBV19 TRBD1 . CASKNGQGIYGYTF TGTGCCAGTAAAAACGGACAGGGAATCTATGGCTACACCTTC